This is a list of T cell receptor beta chains from one sample in a study of blood T cell repertoires in COVID-19. Here immunoSEQ multiplex PCR was the method, and the copy in TCRdb shows in-frame clones only, minus some. The sample carries 250,000 to 350,000 clones, less than 90% recorded once. Material for sequencing was PBMCs or T cells enriched from blood (not recorded which). The receptor set was obtained from a woman aged 45-59 years who had recovered from COVID-19. CDR3s include the opening cysteine and the closing phenylalanine or tryptophan. A D gene is named only where the DNA matches it firmly. Not all rows give a size; the values are once, few, many and, for expanded clones, a class.

v_call	clone_size	j_call	d_call	cdr3_length	cdr3_aa	cdr3_nt
TRBV5-1	-	TRBJ1-6	TRBD1	16	CASSPPTGDGNSPLHF	TGCGCCAGCAGCCCCCCGACAGGGGATGGTAATTCACCCCTCCACTTT
TRBV2	-	TRBJ1-5	-	13	CASSDKSPQPQHF	TGTGCCAGCAGTGATAAGAGTCCCCAGCCCCAGCATTTT
TRBV11-2	few	TRBJ2-2	-	16	CASSPNQGTPTGELFF	TGTGCCAGCAGCCCGAACCAGGGAACTCCAACCGGGGAGCTGTTTTTT
TRBV5-5	-	TRBJ2-3	TRBD1	14	CASSPTGSTDTQYF	TGTGCCAGCAGCCCGACAGGGTCAACAGATACGCAGTATTTT
TRBV7-2	-	TRBJ1-3	TRBD1	16	CASSLAGGAPGNTIYF	TGTGCCAGCAGCTTAGCAGGGGGCGCCCCCGGAAACACCATATATTTT
TRBV7-2	-	TRBJ1-1	TRBD1	13	CASSSQAGTGGFF	TGTGCCAGCAGCTCGCAAGCCGGGACAGGGGGCTTCTTT
TRBV3-1/TRBV3-2	-	TRBJ2-7	-	12	CASSQGGQEQYF	TGTGCCAGCAGCCAAGGGGGCCAGGAGCAGTACTTC
TRBV28	-	TRBJ1-3	-	18	CASSLRRQAFSSGNTIYF	TGTGCCAGCAGTTTAAGGAGACAGGCTTTCAGCTCTGGAAACACCATATATTTT
TRBV5-1	-	TRBJ2-1	TRBD2	16	CASSLAQLAGSNEQFF	TGCGCCAGCAGCTTGGCCCAACTAGCGGGCAGCAATGAGCAGTTCTTC
TRBV7-2	-	TRBJ1-1	-	12	CASSRGIREAFF	TGTGCCAGCAGTCGGGGGATCCGAGAAGCTTTCTTT
TRBV7-9	-	TRBJ1-5	TRBD1	14	CASSPGQGNQPQHF	TGTGCCAGCAGCCCGGGACAGGGGAATCAGCCCCAGCATTTT
TRBV3-1/TRBV3-2	-	TRBJ2-5	-	14	CASSQASTSMTQYF	TGTGCCAGCAGCCAAGCGTCAACTAGCATGACCCAGTACTTC
TRBV15	-	TRBJ2-1	TRBD2	18	CATSRGTGFPSGTNEQFF	TGTGCCACCAGCAGGGGGACGGGGTTCCCTAGCGGGACCAATGAGCAGTTCTTC
TRBV24-1	-	TRBJ2-1	TRBD2	17	CATSEGGLAGNYNEQFF	TGTGCCACCAGTGAAGGGGGACTAGCGGGAAACTACAATGAGCAGTTCTTC
TRBV5-4	-	TRBJ1-2	-	13	CASSLGQDYGYTF	TGTGCCAGCAGCTTGGGGCAGGATTATGGCTACACCTTC
TRBV28	-	TRBJ1-1	TRBD1	14	CASSFRGQGSEAFF	TGTGCCAGCAGTTTTCGGGGACAGGGGTCTGAAGCTTTCTTT
TRBV3-1/TRBV3-2	-	TRBJ2-2	-	17	CASSQDSARLEASELFF	TGTGCCAGCAGCCAAGATTCAGCGCGCTTGGAGGCTTCCGAGCTGTTTTTT